A single sample gave rise to the 21 T cell receptor beta chains below, sequenced in a study of T cells in Graves' hyperthyroidism and ophthalmopathy (dated by TCRdb to the late 2010s). The library was produced with multiplex PCR. Sequencing took place on an Illumina HiSeq 2000. TCR beta CDR3 regions were amplified from RNA transcripts. The first round of RT-PCR for the TCR CDR3 was performed with the HTBI primer set and the Qiagen OneStep RT-PCR kit. TCRdb passed the public sequencing reads through fastp at Q25 and MiXCR, retaining productive beta sequences. Rows matching on CDR3 protein sequence are summarized as one entry with the most common DNA and genes. Present in this sample are under 350,000 distinct CDR3 sequences, around 13% of which were seen just once. 30% to 40% of the sample rests with the top ten. Sequencing was carried out using blood. The receptors derive from a woman in her forties with Graves' ophthalmopathy.

About this clonotype itself: This may stem from a read error, because a much larger clone lies one nucleotide away. The J gene is TRBJ1-1, the V gene TRBV2, with D hard to call. The CDR3 consists of 15 residues. V lost 4 bases and J lost 1, with 13 bases in between. CDR1 and CDR2 from the germline V gene are SNHLY and FYNNEI. CDR3 sequence reads: CASSGTRRRNTEAFF. The CDR3 DNA reads as TGTGCCAGCAGTGGCACCCGAAGGAGGAACACTGAAGCTTTCTTT.

This clonotype has ten or more counts. V and J are TRBV29-1 and TRBJ2-3; D gene uncertain. CDR1 and CDR2 (germline): SQVTM, ANQGSEA. The CDR3 is 12 residues long. Between the trimmed V and J ends, which lost 1 base and 0 bases, there was a span of 2 bases. This CDR3 reads CSVEASTDTQYF. In nucleotides, the CDR3 is TGCAGCGTTGAAGCTAGCACAGATACGCAGTATTTT.

This clonotype was counted at least ten times. V and J are TRBV6-1 and TRBJ2-1, with 7 nucleotides matching TRBD1. The CDR3 runs to 16 residues. V lost 4 bases and J lost 0; bases outside the gene matches: 6. CDR1 is MNHNS, CDR2 SASEGT, per germline. The CDR3 loop is CASSATGDSSYNEQFF. CDR3 in DNA: TGTGCCAGCAGTGCCACAGGGGATAGCTCCTACAATGAGCAGTTCTTC.

The chain employs TRBV19 and TRBJ2-1; D not certain. The CDR3 covers 13 residues. The V and J ends lost 7 bases and 6 bases respectively, with 13 bases between them. Per the germline V gene, CDR1 is LNHDA and CDR2 is SQIVND (reference sequence). The CDR3 loop reads CASTTIKGNEQFF. The CDR3 nucleotides read TGTGCCAGTACCACCATTAAGGGCAATGAGCAGTTCTTC. Using reference TRBV19 and TRBJ2-1 for the parts outside the CDR3, the full variable domain is DGGITQSPKYLFRKEGQNVTLSCEQNLNHDAMYWYRQDPGQGLRLIYYSQIVNDFQKGDIAEGYSVSREKKESFPLTVTSAQKNPTAFYLCASTTIKGNEQFFGPGTRLTVL.

The DNA of the CDR3 is TGCAGTGCTAGAGATGGCGGCCGGGTCCAAAATTCACCCCTCCACTTT. This gives the protein CSARDGGRVQNSPLHF. The chain joins TRBV20-1 to TRBJ1-6; D remains ambiguous. CDR3 size: 16 residues. V was cut by 0 bases and J by 7 bases, with 16 bases left in between. The germline V gene encodes CDR1 DFQATT and CDR2 SNEGSKA (reference sequence).

This clonotype was found many times. The chain combines TRBV6-1 with TRBJ1-1; D uncertain. V was clipped by 6 bases and J by 11 bases, with 16 bases between them. The CDR3 length is 12 residues. Per germline, CDR1 MNHNS and CDR2 SASEGT. The chain's CDR3 is CASSLEEGRAFF. CDR3 sequence (DNA): TGTGCCAGCAGCTTGGAGGAGGGTCGTGCTTTCTTT.

In its sample, this clonotype was seen many times. The V and J genes are TRBV7-2 and TRBJ1-1; no firm D call. Germline V gene data show CDR1 as SGHTA and CDR2 as FQGNSA. Trimming pared 2 bases from V and 11 bases from J, leaving 9 bases between. This CDR3 spans 11 amino acids. The CDR3 loop reads CASSLPGVAFF. The CDR3 DNA reads as TGTGCCAGCAGCTTACCTGGGGTGGCTTTCTTT. The full variable domain, with the rest looked up from reference TRBV7-2 and TRBJ1-1, is GAGVSQSPSNKVTEKGKDVELRCDPISGHTALYWYRQSLGQGLEFLIYFQGNSAPDKSGLPSDRFSAERTGGSVSTLTIQRTQQEDSAVYLCASSLPGVAFFGQGTRLTVV.

This clonotype was detected only a few times. The CDR3 DNA is TGTGCCAGTAGTATCATCGGGGGCTACGAGCAGTACTTC. Protein: CASSIIGGYEQYF. This chain joins TRBV19 and TRBJ2-7; a possible D gene is TRBD2 (6 bases). Germline V gives CDR1 LNHDA, CDR2 SQIVND (reference sequence). Trimming shortened V by 3 bases and J by 3 bases, and 9 bases separated the two germline ends. CDR3 length: 13 amino acids. Looking up the rest from reference TRBV19 and TRBJ2-7 gives the full variable domain: DGGITQSPKYLFRKEGQNVTLSCEQNLNHDAMYWYRQDPGQGLRLIYYSQIVNDFQKGDIAEGYSVSREKKESFPLTVTSAQKNPTAFYLCASSIIGGYEQYFGPGTRLTVT.

This clonotype was recorded a few times. The CDR3 loop reads CASSPPDSGWDGYTF. CDR3 nucleotide sequence: TGTGCCAGCAGCCCACCGGACAGTGGATGGGACGGCTACACCTTC. This rearrangement joins TRBV7-9 to TRBJ1-2, with a weak D call TRBD1 (6 bases). Trimming stripped 5 bases from V and 8 bases from J, with 21 bases between. Germline V gene lookup returns CDR1 SEHNR and CDR2 FQNEAQ (reference sequence). The CDR3 spans 15 residues.

In the case of this clonotype: This may arise from a read error, as a much more abundant clone is one base away. The chain joins TRBV10-3 to TRBJ1-1; D perhaps matches TRBD1 (5 bases). CDR1 ENHRY and CDR2 SYGVKD come from the germline V gene. V was shortened by 6 bases and J by 1 base, with 12 bases between the two germline ends. The CDR3 spans 14 residues. CDR3 coding DNA: TGTGCCATCAGCCCGACAGTTCCGAACACTGAAGCTTTCTTT. Its translation: CAISPTVPNTEAFF.

This clonotype has at least ten counts. The chain has TRBV2 and TRBJ2-5, with no clear D. Germline-derived CDR1 and CDR2 are SNHLY and FYNNEI. This CDR3 is 11 amino acids long. The V end was cut by 10 bases, the J end by 4 bases, with 10 bases between. The chain's CDR3 is CATSARETQYF. CDR3 nucleotides: TGTGCCACGTCCGCCAGAGAGACCCAGTACTTC. Full variable domain (remainder filled in from reference TRBV2 and TRBJ2-5): EPEVTQTPSHQVTQMGQEVILRCVPISNHLYFYWYRQILGQKVEFLVSFYNNEISEKSEIFDDQFSVERPDGSNFTLKIRSTKLEDSAMYFCATSARETQYFGPGTRLLVL.

This clonotype was recorded at least ten times. One end of the junction fails to match germline, which may point to a read error. The chain couples TRBV6-5 to TRBJ2-5; 8 bases are a match to TRBD1. Germline CDR1 MNHEY, CDR2 SVGAGI. CDR3 size: 15 residues. The CDR3 DNA reads TGTGCCAGCAGCTACTCGGACAGGGTGGGGGAGACCCAGTACTTC. Its protein is CASSYSDRVGETQYF.

This clonotype was counted many times. The germline gene is not matched at one end of the junction; a read error may be the cause. V usage is TRBV3-1 and J usage is TRBJ2-5; D tentatively fits TRBD1 or TRBD2 (5 bases each). The CDR3 consists of 13 residues. CDR1 LGHDT and CDR2 YNNKEL come from the germline V gene (reference sequence). Written as DNA, the CDR3 is TGTGCCAGCAGCCAAGATGAGAGGGGAACCCGGTACTTC. It is translated as CASSQDERGTRYF.

This clonotype was recorded a few times. The V and J genes are TRBV7-2 and TRBJ2-7; 8 bases agree with TRBD1. After removal of 3 bases from V and 3 bases from J, the junction contained 10 bases not matched to a gene. Per germline, CDR1 SGHTA and CDR2 FQGNSA. This CDR3 has 16 amino acids. This CDR3 reads CASSFPDRVELYEQYF. The CDR3 DNA is TGTGCCAGCAGCTTCCCGGACAGGGTTGAGCTCTACGAGCAGTACTTC.

This clonotype was detected ten times or more. The chain joins TRBV12-3 or TRBV12-4 to TRBJ1-2, with TRBD1 matching 8 bases. V shed 5 bases and J 4 bases; nucleotides not matched to a gene: 9. The CDR3 sequence is 15 residues long. This chain's CDR3 is CASSRGATGAYGYTF. Here the CDR3 DNA reads TGTGCCAGCAGTCGGGGGGCGACAGGGGCCTATGGCTACACCTTC.

This clonotype was found a few times. The chain employs TRBV4-2 and TRBJ2-1, with 8 bases lining up with TRBD2. CDR1 and CDR2 (germline): LGHNA, YNFKEQ. After removal of 2 bases from V and 5 bases from J, the junction contained 11 bases not matched to a gene. This CDR3 spans 17 amino acids. The CDR3 region has the DNA TGTGCCAGCAGCCAACGGCAACCGGGAGGGCCACACAATGAGCAGTTCTTC. Amino acids: CASSQRQPGGPHNEQFF.

This clonotype was recorded at least ten times. This chain connects TRBV2 to TRBJ2-5; 11 bases match TRBD1. V dropped 6 bases and J dropped 1; count of bases not matched to a gene: 4. The CDR3 is made up of 15 amino acids. CDR1 and CDR2 (germline): SNHLY, FYNNEI. The DNA of the CDR3 is TGTGCCAGCAGAAAGGACAGGGGGCCCCAAGAGACCCAGTACTTC. Residues: CASRKDRGPQETQYF.

The CDR3: CASSQDFRNQPQHF. The CDR3 DNA reads TGCGCCAGCAGCCAAGATTTCAGAAATCAGCCCCAGCATTTT. V usage is TRBV4-1 and J usage is TRBJ1-5; D gene uncertain. This CDR3 has 14 residues. Trimming removed 0 bases from V and 4 bases from J, with 7 bases in between. Germline V gene data show CDR1 as MGHRA and CDR2 as YSYEKL.

Many counts were recorded for this clonotype. The chain recombines TRBV10-3 with TRBJ2-7; 9 bases map to TRBD2. The CDR3 sequence is 12 residues long. CDR1 and CDR2 (germline): ENHRY, SYGVKD. V dropped 11 bases and J dropped 6; count of bases not matched to a gene: 8. CDR3 amino acids: CASSSGSGEQYF. CDR3 in DNA: TGTGCCTCAAGTAGCGGGAGTGGCGAGCAGTACTTC.

This clonotype was seen repeatedly, ten times or more. This chain joins TRBV14 and TRBJ2-5, with D perhaps matching TRBD2 (5 bases). The V end was cut by 5 bases, the J end by 2 bases, with 15 bases between. The CDR3 has 15 amino acids. Germline values: CDR1 SGHDN, CDR2 FVKESK. CDR3 in DNA: TGTGCCAGCAGCGACGGATACAGACTACAAGAGACCCAGTACTTC. Its protein product is CASSDGYRLQETQYF.

The CDR3 nucleotides are TGTGCCAGCTCACCTATAATCGGTCTCACAGATACGCAGTATTTT. Protein product: CASSPIIGLTDTQYF. V is TRBV18 and J is TRBJ2-3; D gene ambiguous. CDR1 and CDR2 from the germline V gene are KGHSH and LQKENI. V lost 3 bases to trimming and J lost 2 bases, with 12 bases between them. The CDR3 contains 15 residues.